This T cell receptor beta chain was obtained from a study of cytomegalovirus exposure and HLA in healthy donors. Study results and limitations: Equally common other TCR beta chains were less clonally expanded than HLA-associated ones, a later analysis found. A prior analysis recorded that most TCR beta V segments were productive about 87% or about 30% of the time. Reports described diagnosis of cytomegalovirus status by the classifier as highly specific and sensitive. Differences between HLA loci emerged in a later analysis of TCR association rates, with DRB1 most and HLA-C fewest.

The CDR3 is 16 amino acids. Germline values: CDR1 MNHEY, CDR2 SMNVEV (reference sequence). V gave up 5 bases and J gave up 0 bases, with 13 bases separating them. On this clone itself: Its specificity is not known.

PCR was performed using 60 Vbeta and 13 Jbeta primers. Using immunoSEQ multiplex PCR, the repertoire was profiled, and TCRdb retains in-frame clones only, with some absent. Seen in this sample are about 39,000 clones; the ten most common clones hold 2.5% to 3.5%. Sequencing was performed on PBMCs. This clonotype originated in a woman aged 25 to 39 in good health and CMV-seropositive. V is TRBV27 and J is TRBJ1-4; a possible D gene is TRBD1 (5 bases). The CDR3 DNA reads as TGTGCCAGCAGTCCTTCAGGGCCCCCAACTAATGAAAAACTGTTTTTT. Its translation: CASSPSGPPTNEKLFF.